One and the same sample provided the 21 T cell receptor beta chains below, sequenced in a study of long-term antiretroviral therapy in people with HIV. The assay used was immunoSEQ (version v3.0), run at survey level. The table came from immunoSEQ multiplex PCR; TCRdb's copy has only in-frame clones and leaves some out. The repertoire holds about 11,000 clones, with roughly 80% as singletons. The sequenced sample was unsorted PBMCs, obtained at the start of antiretroviral therapy, before treatment. Source of these receptors: a man aged 25 to 40 with HIV.

This chain uses TRBV27 with TRBJ1-1; D unclear. Germline V lookup: CDR1 MNHEY, CDR2 SMNVEV (reference sequence). V gave up 3 bases and J gave up 6 bases, with 17 bases separating them. This CDR3 has 15 residues. Here the CDR3 reads CASSFDLARVSEAFF. CDR3 sequence (DNA): TGTGCCAGCAGTTTCGACCTCGCTAGAGTGTCTGAAGCTTTCTTT.

The rearrangement joins TRBV11-2 to TRBJ1-2; D remains unclear. CDR1 is SGHAT, CDR2 FQNNGV, per germline. V gave up 5 bases and J gave up 5 bases, with 15 bases separating them. This CDR3 has 14 amino acids. CDR3 loop: CASSAQKEWYGYTF. CDR3 DNA: TGTGCCAGCAGCGCACAGAAGGAATGGTATGGCTACACCTTC.

This clone was counted a single time. The chain links TRBV11-2 to TRBJ1-3; no reliable D call. The CDR3 is 14 residues long. V was pared by 1 base and J by 0 bases, with 4 bases between. Looked up from germline, CDR1 is SGHAT and CDR2 is FQNNGV. The CDR3 loop reads CASSLASSGNTIYF. The CDR3 DNA is TGTGCCAGCAGCTTAGCAAGCTCTGGAAACACCATATATTTT.

The chain has TRBV27 and TRBJ2-7; 14 nucleotides agree with TRBD2. The germline V gene encodes CDR1 MNHEY and CDR2 SMNVEV (reference sequence). The CDR3 extends over 16 amino acids. V lost 1 base, J lost 3 bases, and 2 bases stayed unmatched. In DNA, the CDR3 is TGTGCCAGCAGTTTATTGACTAGCGGGGGGGGCTACGAGCAGTACTTC. This gives the protein CASSLLTSGGGYEQYF.

This clone has more than one count but fewer than ten. As DNA, the CDR3 is TGTGCCAGCACCGAACGGAGTAACTATGGCTACACCTTC. Protein sequence: CASTERSNYGYTF. V is TRBV6-1 and J is TRBJ1-2; D is uncertain. Germline CDR1 is MNHNS and CDR2 is SASEGT. The CDR3 length is 13 residues. With 7 bases removed from V and 1 base from J, the gap between germline ends came to 10 bases.

V gene TRBV28 combines with J gene TRBJ1-5, with TRBD1 matching over 8 bases. CDR3 length: 14 amino acids. Per the germline V gene, CDR1 is MDHEN and CDR2 is SYDVKM. Trimming cost V 2 bases and J 5 bases; bases outside gene matches: 2. The CDR3 is CASSLATGDQPQHF. The CDR3 coding sequence is TGTGCCAGCAGTTTAGCGACAGGGGATCAGCCCCAGCATTTT.

The chain joins TRBV9 to TRBJ2-7, with 13 bases aligning to TRBD2. Losses at the gene ends were 4 bases for V and 5 bases for J; bases not matched to a gene: 3. Germline V gene data show CDR1 as SGDLS and CDR2 as YYNGEE. This CDR3 is built from 14 residues. CDR3 nucleotide sequence: TGTGCCAGCAGCATAGGACTAGCGGGAGACGAGCAGTACTTC. Residues: CASSIGLAGDEQYF.

This clone is categorized as medium-sized. The chain uses TRBV5-4 and TRBJ2-2; 13 bases fit TRBD2. The junction had 8 bases not matched to a gene; V was cut back by 1 base and J by 5 bases. The CDR3 totals 18 residues. Germline V gives CDR1 SGHNT, CDR2 YYREEE (reference sequence). The CDR3 loop reads CASSLTSGRAGWTGELFF. In DNA form, the CDR3 reads TGTGCCAGCAGCTTGACTAGCGGGAGGGCCGGGTGGACCGGGGAGCTGTTTTTT.

The rearrangement links TRBV5-1 to TRBJ1-1, with D unclear. CDR3 length: 16 residues. Trimming took off 3 bases at V and 1 base at J, with 16 bases between the two ends. Germline CDR1 reads SGHRS; CDR2 reads YFSETQ. The DNA of the CDR3 is TGCGCCAGCAGCTCCGGACCCACTCTAGGGAACACTGAAGCTTTCTTT. Protein product: CASSSGPTLGNTEAFF.

This chain's CDR3 is CASSPPGATYNEQFF. The CDR3 nucleotides read TGTGCCAGCAGCCCCCCAGGGGCTACCTACAATGAGCAGTTCTTC. V and J are TRBV5-6 and TRBJ2-1; perhaps TRBD1 as D (6 bases). Trimming shortened V by 4 bases and J by 2 bases, and 13 bases separated the two germline ends. The CDR3 is 15 residues long. Germline CDR1 and CDR2: SGHDT and YYEEEE.

V is TRBV7-9 and J is TRBJ2-2; TRBD1 matches at 9 bases. Unmatched junction bases numbered 10, after V lost 8 bases and J lost 6 bases. CDR1 is SEHNR and CDR2 is FQNEAQ in the germline V gene (reference sequence). The CDR3 is 15 amino acids. CDR3 DNA: TGTGCCAGCTGTTACGGGACAGGGTTGGCCGGGGAGCTGTTTTTT. This gives the protein CASCYGTGLAGELFF.

The J gene is TRBJ2-7, the V gene TRBV30; 8 positions agree with TRBD1. There are 13 residues in the CDR3. V was clipped by 3 bases and J by 6 bases; unmatched bases: 7. CDR1 and CDR2 (germline): GTSNPN, SVGIG (reference sequence). CDR3 DNA: TGTGCCTGGAGGGGCAGGGGGCAGAGCGAGCAGTACTTC. Its protein product is CAWRGRGQSEQYF.

The chain carries TRBV6-5 and TRBJ1-1, with D uncertain. This CDR3 has 13 amino acids. V gave up 5 bases and J gave up 4 bases, with 11 bases separating them. Germline CDR1 reads MNHEY; CDR2 reads SVGAGI. CDR3 nucleotide sequence: TGTGCCAGCAGTCCCCTTGAGAGCACTGAAGCTTTCTTT. Amino acid sequence: CASSPLESTEAFF.

The rearrangement uses TRBV10-2 and TRBJ2-7, with D unresolved. This CDR3 region has 11 residues. Germline CDR1 is WSHSY and CDR2 is SAAADI. The V end was cut by 8 bases, the J end by 6 bases, with 11 bases between. This CDR3 reads CASRTALEQYF. The CDR3 DNA follows: TGCGCCAGCCGGACGGCCCTCGAGCAGTACTTC.

This clone is labeled medium-sized (0.01 to 0.1%). This chain links TRBV27 with TRBJ2-5, with a tentative D call TRBD1 (6 bases). The CDR3 runs 15 residues. V lost 4 bases and J 5 bases, leaving 17 bases between the germline ends. Germline CDR1 MNHEY, CDR2 SMNVEV (reference sequence). The CDR3 nucleotides read TGTGCCAGCAGTTATCAGGGTTGGCAGGGGGAGACCCAGTACTTC. This codes for CASSYQGWQGETQYF.

Here the CDR3 DNA reads TGTGCCAGCAGCTCGGGGACGGCCCTCGGGGCCAACGTCCTGACTTTC. Translation: CASSSGTALGANVLTF. This chain joins TRBV5-8 and TRBJ2-6; either TRBD1 or TRBD2 may fit D (5 bases each). CDR1 and CDR2 from the germline V gene are SGHTS and YDEGEE. The CDR3 extends over 16 amino acids. The V end lost 3 bases, the J end lost 4 bases, and 14 bases lay between the germline ends.

The chain has TRBV9 and TRBJ1-2; D is perhaps TRBD1 (5 bases). Germline V gene data show CDR1 as SGDLS and CDR2 as YYNGEE. Trimming shortened V by 3 bases and J by 7 bases, and 13 bases separated the two germline ends. This CDR3 is 13 amino acids long. CDR3 in DNA: TGTGCCAGCAGCGAGGGACCGACGGGTGGCTACACCTTC. Translating gives CASSEGPTGGYTF.

This rearrangement joins TRBV7-2 to TRBJ2-1; 7 nucleotides match TRBD2. V shed 0 bases, J shed 4 bases, and the junction held 6 bases outside the gene matches. There are 16 residues in the CDR3. Germline V gives CDR1 SGHTA, CDR2 FQGNSA. The CDR3 loop reads CASSLAGSGNYNEQFF. CDR3 DNA: TGTGCCAGCAGCTTAGCGGGCAGCGGGAATTACAATGAGCAGTTCTTC.

This clone was seen once. V and J are TRBV4-2 and TRBJ1-4; TRBD1 might be the D (5 bases). Germline-derived CDR1 and CDR2 are LGHNA and YNFKEQ. CDR3 size: 15 residues. V lost 7 bases to trimming and J lost 4 bases, with 16 bases between them. The CDR3 loop reads CASTRDGSGNEKLFF. In nucleotides, the CDR3 is TGTGCCAGCACTAGGGACGGTAGCGGTAATGAAAAACTGTTTTTT.

CDR3 sequence reads: CASSLVTGDYGYTF. The CDR3 nucleotides read TGTGCCAGCAGCCTAGTAACAGGGGATTATGGCTACACCTTC. The chain uses TRBV4-2 and TRBJ1-2, with 7 positions matching TRBD1. CDR3 length: 14 residues. Germline CDR1 reads LGHNA; CDR2 reads YNFKEQ. V trimming: 4 bases; J trimming: 5 bases; junction bases outside the gene matches: 7.

CDR3 loop: CAISLGGQETQYF. CDR3 sequence (DNA): TGTGCCATCAGCCTTGGGGGACAAGAGACCCAGTACTTC. The genes are TRBV10-3 and TRBJ2-5; D may match TRBD1 or TRBD2 (5 bases each). The CDR3 has 13 amino acids. CDR1 and CDR2 from the germline V gene are ENHRY and SYGVKD. Deletions cut 6 bases from V and 2 bases from J, with 10 bases between.